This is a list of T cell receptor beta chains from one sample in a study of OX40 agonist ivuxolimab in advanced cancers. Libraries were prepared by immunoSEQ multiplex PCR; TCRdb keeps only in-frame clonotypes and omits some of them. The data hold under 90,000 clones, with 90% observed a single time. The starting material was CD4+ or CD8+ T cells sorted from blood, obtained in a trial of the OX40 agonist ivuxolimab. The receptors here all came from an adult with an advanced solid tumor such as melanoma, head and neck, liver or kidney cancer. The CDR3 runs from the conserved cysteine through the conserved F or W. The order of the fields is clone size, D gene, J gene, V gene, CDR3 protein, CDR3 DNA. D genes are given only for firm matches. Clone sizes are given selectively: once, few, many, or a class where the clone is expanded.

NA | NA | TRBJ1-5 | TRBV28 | CASGNGGNQPQHF | TGTGCCAGTGGAAACGGGGGAAATCAGCCCCAGCATTTT
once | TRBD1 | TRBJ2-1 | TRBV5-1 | CASSPGTGRHNEQFF | TGCGCCAGCAGCCCCGGGACAGGGAGGCACAATGAGCAGTTCTTC
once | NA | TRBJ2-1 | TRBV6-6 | CASSYPQGGQFF | TGTGCCAGCAGTTACCCCCAGGGGGGGCAGTTCTTC
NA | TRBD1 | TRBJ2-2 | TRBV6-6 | CASSVGTGGGTGELFF | TGTGCCAGCAGTGTCGGGACAGGGGGTGGGACCGGGGAGCTGTTTTTT
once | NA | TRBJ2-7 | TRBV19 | CASSPARGGEQYF | TGTGCCAGTAGCCCGGCGAGGGGGGGCGAGCAGTACTTC
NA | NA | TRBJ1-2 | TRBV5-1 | CASSLETVQVDGYTF | TGCGCCAGCAGCTTGGAGACTGTGCAGGTTGATGGCTACACCTTC
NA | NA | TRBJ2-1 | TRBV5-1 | CASSLGGGISYNEQFF | TGCGCCAGCAGCTTGGGGGGCGGGATCTCCTACAATGAGCAGTTCTTC
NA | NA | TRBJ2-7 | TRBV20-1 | CSAARTYEQYF | TGCAGTGCTGCCCGCACCTACGAGCAGTACTTC
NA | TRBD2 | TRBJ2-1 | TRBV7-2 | CASSDAGTSNNEQFF | TGTGCCAGCAGCGATGCCGGGACTAGTAACAATGAGCAGTTCTTC
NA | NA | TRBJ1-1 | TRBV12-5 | CASGLEGPNTEAFF | TGTGCTAGTGGTTTAGAAGGCCCGAACACTGAAGCTTTCTTT
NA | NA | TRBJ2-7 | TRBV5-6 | CASSLGRGAGAEQYF | TGTGCCAGCAGCTTGGGCCGGGGGGCGGGAGCCGAGCAGTACTTC
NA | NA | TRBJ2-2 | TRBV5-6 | CASSPLLRTGELFF | TGTGCCAGCAGCCCCTTGCTTCGCACCGGGGAGCTGTTTTTT
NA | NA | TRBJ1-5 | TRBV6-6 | CASSYLDQPQHF | TGTGCCAGCAGTTACTTAGATCAGCCCCAGCATTTT
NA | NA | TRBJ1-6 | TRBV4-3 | CASSQEFRNSPLHF | TGCGCCAGCAGCCAAGAGTTTCGGAATTCGCCCCTCCACTTT
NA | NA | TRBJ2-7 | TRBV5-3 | CASSERVYSYEQYF | TGTGCCAGCAGCGAGAGGGTTTACTCCTACGAGCAGTACTTC
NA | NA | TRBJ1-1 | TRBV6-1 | CASQQLLHTEAFF | TGTGCCAGTCAACAGTTATTGCACACTGAAGCTTTCTTT
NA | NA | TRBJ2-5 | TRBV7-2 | CASSVGTEATQYF | TGTGCCAGCAGCGTCGGGACGGAGGCAACCCAGTACTTC
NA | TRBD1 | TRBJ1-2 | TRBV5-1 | CASSLGTGWPPRDGYTF | TGCGCCAGCAGCCTCGGGACAGGGTGGCCCCCTAGGGATGGCTACACCTTC
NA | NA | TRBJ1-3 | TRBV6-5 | CASRGLARAGNTIYF | TGTGCCAGCAGGGGGCTGGCGAGGGCTGGAAACACCATATATTTT
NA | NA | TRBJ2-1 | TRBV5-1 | CASSLGVSSYNEQFF | TGCGCCAGCAGCTTGGGTGTGAGCTCCTACAATGAGCAGTTCTTC
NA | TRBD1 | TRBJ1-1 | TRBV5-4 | CASSLDPTGRIAEAFF | TGTGCCAGCAGCTTGGATCCGACAGGGAGGATTGCTGAAGCTTTCTTT
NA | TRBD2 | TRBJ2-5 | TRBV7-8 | CASSSQRGDQETQYF | TGTGCCAGCAGCTCCCAGCGGGGGGACCAAGAGACCCAGTACTTC
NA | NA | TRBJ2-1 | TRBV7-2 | CASSVDEQFF | TGTGCCAGCAGCGTGGATGAGCAGTTCTTC
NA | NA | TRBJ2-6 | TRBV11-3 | CASRASGANVLTF | TGTGCCAGCCGAGCCTCTGGGGCCAACGTCCTGACTTTC
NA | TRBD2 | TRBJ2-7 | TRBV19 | CASSTSGYEQYF | TGTGCCAGTAGTACTAGCGGGTACGAGCAGTACTTC
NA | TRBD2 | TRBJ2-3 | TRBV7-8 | CASSLASGLAGRDTQYF | TGTGCCAGCAGCTTAGCATCTGGACTAGCGGGTCGAGATACGCAGTATTTT
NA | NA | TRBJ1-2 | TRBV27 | CASSSGTPKNYGYTF | TGTGCCAGCAGTTCCGGGACACCTAAGAACTATGGCTACACCTTC
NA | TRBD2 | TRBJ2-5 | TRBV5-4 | CASSQEQREAGETQYF | TGTGCCAGCAGCCAAGAACAGCGGGAGGCCGGAGAGACCCAGTACTTC
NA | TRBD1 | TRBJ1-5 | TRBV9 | CASSLGTGNQPQHF | TGTGCCAGCAGCTTAGGGACAGGGAACCAGCCCCAGCATTTT
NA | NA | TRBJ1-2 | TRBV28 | CASSPGEGYGYTF | TGTGCCAGCAGCCCCGGGGAAGGCTATGGCTACACCTTC
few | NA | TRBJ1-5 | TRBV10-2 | CASKSGTDQPQHF | TGCGCGAGCAAGTCGGGGACCGATCAGCCCCAGCATTTT
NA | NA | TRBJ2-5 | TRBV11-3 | CASSLGAGGVQETQYF | TGTGCCAGCAGCTTAGGGGCGGGCGGGGTACAAGAGACCCAGTACTTC
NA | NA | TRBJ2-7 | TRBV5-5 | CASSLGQGSSYEQYF | TGTGCCAGCAGCTTGGGGCAGGGAAGCTCCTACGAGCAGTACTTC
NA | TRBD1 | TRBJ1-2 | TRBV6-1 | CASIRDRGANYGYTF | TGTGCCAGCATCCGGGACAGGGGAGCTAACTATGGCTACACCTTC
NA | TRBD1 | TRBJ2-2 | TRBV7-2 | CASSFRTGSGAGELFF | TGTGCCAGCAGCTTTAGGACAGGGTCTGGGGCCGGGGAGCTGTTTTTT
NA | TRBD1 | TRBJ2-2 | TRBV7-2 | CASSRPSTGVTGELFF | TGTGCCAGCAGCCGCCCTTCGACAGGGGTTACCGGGGAGCTGTTTTTT
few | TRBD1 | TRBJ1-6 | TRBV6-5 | CASSSSGGGGGSPLHF | TGTGCCAGCAGTTCCTCGGGTGGAGGGGGCGGGTCACCCCTCCACTTT
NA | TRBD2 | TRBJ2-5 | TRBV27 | CASSSRLAGGSATQYF | TGTGCCAGCAGTTCCCGACTAGCGGGGGGGTCAGCGACCCAGTACTTC
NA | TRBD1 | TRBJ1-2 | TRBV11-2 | CASSLDRGRSNYGYTF | TGTGCCAGCAGCTTAGACAGGGGGCGCAGCAACTATGGCTACACCTTC
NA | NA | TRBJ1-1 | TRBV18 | CASSRPGAEWLTEAFF | TGTGCCAGCTCAAGACCAGGGGCGGAATGGCTCACTGAAGCTTTCTTT
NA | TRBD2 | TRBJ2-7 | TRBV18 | CASSLWAGDVYEQYF | TGTGCCAGCTCACTCTGGGCGGGAGACGTCTACGAGCAGTACTTC
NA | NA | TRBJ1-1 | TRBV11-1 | CASSLEGVNTEAFF | TGTGCCAGCAGCTTAGAGGGGGTCAACACTGAAGCTTTCTTT
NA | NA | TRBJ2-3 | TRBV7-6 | CASSLYVRVGGTDTQYF | TGTGCCAGCAGCTTATATGTCAGGGTTGGGGGGACAGATACGCAGTATTTT
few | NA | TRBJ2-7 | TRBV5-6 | CASSLRTYEQYF | TGTGCCAGCAGCTTGAGGACTTACGAGCAGTACTTC
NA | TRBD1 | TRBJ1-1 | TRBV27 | CASTGQGNTEAFF | TGTGCCAGTACCGGACAGGGGAACACTGAAGCTTTCTTT
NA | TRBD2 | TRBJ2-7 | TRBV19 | CASSPSGRGYEQYF | TGTGCCAGTAGTCCCAGCGGGAGAGGGTACGAGCAGTACTTC
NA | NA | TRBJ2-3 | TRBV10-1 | CASSFAGSDTQYF | TGCGCCAGTAGTTTCGCAGGTTCAGATACGCAGTATTTT
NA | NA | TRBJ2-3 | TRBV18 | CASSAVSTGTQYF | TGTGCCAGCTCCGCGGTGAGCACAGGTACGCAGTATTTT
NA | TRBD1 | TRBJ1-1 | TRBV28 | CASSPPGQGNTGAFF | TGTGCCAGCAGTCCCCCGGGACAGGGGAACACTGGAGCTTTCTTT
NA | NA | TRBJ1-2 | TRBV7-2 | CASSLGVLGGYTF | TGTGCCAGCAGCTTAGGGGTGTTGGGTGGCTACACCTTC
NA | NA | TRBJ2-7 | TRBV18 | CASSPPSSYEQYF | TGTGCCAGCTCCCCACCGAGCTCCTACGAGCAGTACTTC
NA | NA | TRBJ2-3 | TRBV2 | CASMAGLTTDTQYF | TGTGCCAGCATGGCCGGTCTTACCACAGATACGCAGTATTTT
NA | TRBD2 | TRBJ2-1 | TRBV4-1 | CASSQDLWGAGGSSDEQFF | TGCGCCAGCAGCCAAGATCTCTGGGGGGCGGGAGGATCTTCGGATGAGCAGTTCTTC
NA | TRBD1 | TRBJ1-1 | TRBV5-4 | CASSLGQGRFGIEAFF | TGTGCCAGCAGCTTGGGACAGGGGAGGTTCGGGATTGAAGCTTTCTTT